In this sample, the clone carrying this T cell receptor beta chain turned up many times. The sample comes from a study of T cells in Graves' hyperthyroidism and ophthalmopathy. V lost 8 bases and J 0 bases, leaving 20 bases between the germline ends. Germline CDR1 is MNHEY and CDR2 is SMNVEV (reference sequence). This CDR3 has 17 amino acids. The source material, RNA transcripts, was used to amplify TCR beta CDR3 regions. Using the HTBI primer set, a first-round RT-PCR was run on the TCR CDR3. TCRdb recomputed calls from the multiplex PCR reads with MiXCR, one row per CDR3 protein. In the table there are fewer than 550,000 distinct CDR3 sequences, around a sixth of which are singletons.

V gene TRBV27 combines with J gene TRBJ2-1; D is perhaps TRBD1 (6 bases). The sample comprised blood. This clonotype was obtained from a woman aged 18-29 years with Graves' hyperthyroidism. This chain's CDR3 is CASAWGPGSTSYNEQFF. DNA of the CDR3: TGTGCCAGCGCCTGGGGGCCCGGGTCCACCTCCTACAATGAGCAGTTCTTC.